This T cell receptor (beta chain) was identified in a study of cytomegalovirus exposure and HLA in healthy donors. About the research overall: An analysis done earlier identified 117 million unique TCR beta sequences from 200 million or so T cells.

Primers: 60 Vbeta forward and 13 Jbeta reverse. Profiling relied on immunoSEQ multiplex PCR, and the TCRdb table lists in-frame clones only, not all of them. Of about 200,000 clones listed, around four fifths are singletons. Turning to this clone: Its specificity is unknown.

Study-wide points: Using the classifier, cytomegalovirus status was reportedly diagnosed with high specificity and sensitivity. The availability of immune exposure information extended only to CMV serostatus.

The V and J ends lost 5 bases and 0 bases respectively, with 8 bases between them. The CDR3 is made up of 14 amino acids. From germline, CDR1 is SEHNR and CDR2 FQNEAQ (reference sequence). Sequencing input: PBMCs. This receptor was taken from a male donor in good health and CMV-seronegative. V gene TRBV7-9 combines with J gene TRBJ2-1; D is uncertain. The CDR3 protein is CASSRDNSYNEQFF. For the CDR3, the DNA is TGTGCCAGCAGCAGAGACAACTCCTACAATGAGCAGTTCTTC.